This T cell receptor beta chain was profiled in a study of beta chain features in type 1 diabetes. This clone was seen only a few times. Antigen specificity is unknown. Reverse transcribing all isolated RNA meant expressed TCRB transcripts were sequenced. Sequencing used immunoSEQ multiplex PCR; TCRdb keeps in-frame clones, though not all of them. Of around 260,000 clones listed, roughly 22% are singletons. Study results and limitations: For Type 1 diabetes patients, all four CD4+ subsets carried TCRB CDR3s that were moderately but significantly shorter.

Sequencing was done on a sample of naive CD4+ T cells from blood. The source is a woman in her thirties or forties with type 1 diabetes.

The CDR3 DNA reads as TGCAGCATAGGCAGGTTCGACAGGGGGAGCGAGCAGTACTTC. As protein: CSIGRFDRGSEQYF. The gene calls are TRBV29-1 and TRBJ2-7, with 9 bases matching TRBD1. The CDR3 loop spans 14 amino acids. Germline CDR1 SQVTM, CDR2 ANQGSEA. Trimming removed 8 bases from V and 6 bases from J; junction bases left unmatched: 14.